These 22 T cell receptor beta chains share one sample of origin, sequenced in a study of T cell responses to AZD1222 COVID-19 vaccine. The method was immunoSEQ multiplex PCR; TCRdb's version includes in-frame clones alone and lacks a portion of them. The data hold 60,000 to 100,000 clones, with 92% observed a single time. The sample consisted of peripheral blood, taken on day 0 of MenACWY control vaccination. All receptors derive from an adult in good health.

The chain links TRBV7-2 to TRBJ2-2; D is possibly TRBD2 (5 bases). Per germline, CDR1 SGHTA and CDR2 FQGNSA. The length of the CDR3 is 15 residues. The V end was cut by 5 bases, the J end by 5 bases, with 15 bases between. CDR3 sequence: CASSRSGVETGELFF. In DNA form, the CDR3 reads TGTGCCAGCAGCCGTTCCGGGGTGGAGACCGGGGAGCTGTTTTTT.

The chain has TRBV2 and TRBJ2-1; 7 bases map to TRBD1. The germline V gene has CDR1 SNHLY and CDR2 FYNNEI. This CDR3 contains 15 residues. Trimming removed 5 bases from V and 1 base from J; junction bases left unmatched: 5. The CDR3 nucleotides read TGTGCCAGCAGTAGGACAGGAACTTCCTACAATGAGCAGTTCTTC. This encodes CASSRTGTSYNEQFF.

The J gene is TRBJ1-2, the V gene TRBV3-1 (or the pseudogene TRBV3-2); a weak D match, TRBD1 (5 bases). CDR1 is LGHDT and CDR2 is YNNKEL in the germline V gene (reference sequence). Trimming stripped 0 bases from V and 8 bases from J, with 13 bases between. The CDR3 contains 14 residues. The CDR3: CASSQDLTNRGYTF. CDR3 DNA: TGTGCCAGCAGCCAAGATCTGACAAACAGGGGCTACACCTTC.

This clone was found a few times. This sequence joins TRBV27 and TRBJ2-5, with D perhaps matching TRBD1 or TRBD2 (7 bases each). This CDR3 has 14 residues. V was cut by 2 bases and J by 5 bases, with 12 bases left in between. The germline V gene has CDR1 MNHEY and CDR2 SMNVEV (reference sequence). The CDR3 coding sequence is TGTGCCAGCAGTTTAAGCGGGACAGTGGAGACCCAGTACTTC. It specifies CASSLSGTVETQYF.

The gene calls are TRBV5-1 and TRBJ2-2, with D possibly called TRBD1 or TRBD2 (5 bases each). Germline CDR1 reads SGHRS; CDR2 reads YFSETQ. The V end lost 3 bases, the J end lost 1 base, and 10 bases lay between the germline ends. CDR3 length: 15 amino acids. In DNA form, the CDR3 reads TGCGCCAGCAGCTCCGGGACCAAGAACACCGGGGAGCTGTTTTTT. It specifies CASSSGTKNTGELFF. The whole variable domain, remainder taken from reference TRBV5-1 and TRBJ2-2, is KAGVTQTPRYLIKTRGQQVTLSCSPISGHRSVSWYQQTPGQGLQFLFEYFSETQRNKGNFPGRFSGRQFSNSRSEMNVSTLELGDSALYLCASSSGTKNTGELFFGEGSRLTVL.

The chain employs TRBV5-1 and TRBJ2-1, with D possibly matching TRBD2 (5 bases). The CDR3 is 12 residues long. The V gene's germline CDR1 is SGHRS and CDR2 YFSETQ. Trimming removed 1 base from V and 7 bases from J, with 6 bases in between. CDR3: CASSLWENEQFF. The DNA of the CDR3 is TGCGCCAGCAGCTTGTGGGAGAATGAGCAGTTCTTC.

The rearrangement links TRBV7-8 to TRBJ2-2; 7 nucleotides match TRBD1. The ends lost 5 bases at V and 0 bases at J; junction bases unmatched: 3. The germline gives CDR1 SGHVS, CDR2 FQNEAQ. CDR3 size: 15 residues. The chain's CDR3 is CASSRGQSNTGELFF. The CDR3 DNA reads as TGTGCCAGCAGCCGGGGACAGTCGAACACCGGGGAGCTGTTTTTT. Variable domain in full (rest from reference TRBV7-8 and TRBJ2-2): GAGVSQSPRYKVAKRGQDVALRCDPISGHVSLFWYQQALGQGPEFLTYFQNEAQLDKSGLPSDRFFAERPEGSVSTLKIQRTQQEDSAVYLCASSRGQSNTGELFFGEGSRLTVL.

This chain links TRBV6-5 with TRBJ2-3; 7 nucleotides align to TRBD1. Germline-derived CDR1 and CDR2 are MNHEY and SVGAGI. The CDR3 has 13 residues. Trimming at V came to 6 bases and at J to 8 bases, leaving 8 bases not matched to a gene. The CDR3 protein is CASSPTGLGTQYF. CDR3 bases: TGTGCCAGCAGCCCGACAGGGTTGGGTACGCAGTATTTT.

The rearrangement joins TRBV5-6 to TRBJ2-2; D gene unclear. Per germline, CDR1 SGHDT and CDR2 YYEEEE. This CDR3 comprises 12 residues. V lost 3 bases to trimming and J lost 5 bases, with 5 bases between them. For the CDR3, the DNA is TGTGCCAGCAGCTCGATAACCGGGGAGCTGTTTTTT. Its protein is CASSSITGELFF.

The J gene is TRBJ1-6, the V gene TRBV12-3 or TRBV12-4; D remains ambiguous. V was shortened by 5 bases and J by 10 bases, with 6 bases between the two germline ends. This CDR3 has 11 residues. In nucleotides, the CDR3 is TGTGCCAGCAGTCTGGACTCACCCCTCCACTTT. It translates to CASSLDSPLHF.

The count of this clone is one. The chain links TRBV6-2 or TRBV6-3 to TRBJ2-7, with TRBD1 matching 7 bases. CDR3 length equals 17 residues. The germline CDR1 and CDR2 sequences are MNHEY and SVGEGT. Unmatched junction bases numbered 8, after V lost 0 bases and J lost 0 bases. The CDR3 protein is CASSYSTGTPSSYEQYF. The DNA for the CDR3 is TGTGCCAGCAGTTACTCGACAGGGACCCCTAGCTCCTACGAGCAGTACTTC.

DNA for the CDR3: TGTGCCAGCAGCCAAATCAAGGGGGCGGGAGAAAAACTGTTTTTT. This sequence encodes CASSQIKGAGEKLFF. V and J are TRBV3-1 (or the pseudogene TRBV3-2) and TRBJ1-4; 7 bases are shared with TRBD1. The CDR3 has 15 residues. The V and J ends lost 2 bases and 8 bases, in that order; junction bases with no gene match: 8. Germline CDR1 and CDR2: LGHDT and YNNKEL (reference sequence).

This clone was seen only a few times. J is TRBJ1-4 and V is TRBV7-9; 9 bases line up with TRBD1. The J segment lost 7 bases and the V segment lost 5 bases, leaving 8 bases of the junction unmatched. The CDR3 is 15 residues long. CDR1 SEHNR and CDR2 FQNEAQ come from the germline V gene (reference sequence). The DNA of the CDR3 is TGTGCCAGCAGCACCCGGGACAGGGTTGGTGAAAAACTGTTTTTT. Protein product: CASSTRDRVGEKLFF.

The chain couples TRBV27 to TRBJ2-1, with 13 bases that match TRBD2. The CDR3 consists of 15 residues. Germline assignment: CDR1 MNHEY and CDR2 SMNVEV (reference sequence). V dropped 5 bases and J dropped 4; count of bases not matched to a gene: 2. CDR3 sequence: CASSQGLAGYNEQFF. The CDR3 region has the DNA TGTGCCAGCAGTCAGGGACTAGCGGGGTACAATGAGCAGTTCTTC.

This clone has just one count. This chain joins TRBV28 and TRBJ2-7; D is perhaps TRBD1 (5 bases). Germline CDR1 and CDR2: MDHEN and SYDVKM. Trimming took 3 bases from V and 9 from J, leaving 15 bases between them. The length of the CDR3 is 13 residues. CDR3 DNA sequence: TGTGCCAGCAGTTTGGCTGCAGGGTTCAGGCAGTACTTC. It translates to CASSLAAGFRQYF.

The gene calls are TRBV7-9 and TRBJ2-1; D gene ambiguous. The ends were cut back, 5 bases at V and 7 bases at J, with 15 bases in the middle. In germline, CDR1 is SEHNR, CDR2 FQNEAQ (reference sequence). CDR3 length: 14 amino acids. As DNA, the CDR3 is TGTGCCAGCAGCCCTAGTTACGGTGTGAATGAGCAGTTCTTC. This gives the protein CASSPSYGVNEQFF.

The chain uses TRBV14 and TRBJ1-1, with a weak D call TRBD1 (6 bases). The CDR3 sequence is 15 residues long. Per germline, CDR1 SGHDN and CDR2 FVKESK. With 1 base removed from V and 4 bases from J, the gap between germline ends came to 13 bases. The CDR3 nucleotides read TGTGCCAGCAGCCAAGCCGGGGGGCTCGTCACTGAAGCTTTCTTT. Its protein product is CASSQAGGLVTEAFF.

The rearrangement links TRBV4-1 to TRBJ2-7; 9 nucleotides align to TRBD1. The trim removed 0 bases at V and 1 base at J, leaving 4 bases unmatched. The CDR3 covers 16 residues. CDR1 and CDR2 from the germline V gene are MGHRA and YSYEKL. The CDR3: CASSQDGTGNSYEQYF. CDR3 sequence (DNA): TGCGCCAGCAGCCAAGATGGGACAGGGAATTCCTACGAGCAGTACTTC.

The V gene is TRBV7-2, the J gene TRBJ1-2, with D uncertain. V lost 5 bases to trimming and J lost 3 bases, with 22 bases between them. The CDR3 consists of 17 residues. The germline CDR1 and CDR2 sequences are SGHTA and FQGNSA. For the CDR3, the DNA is TGTGCCAGCAGCATCACCGCATACACCGGTTTAGACTATGGCTACACCTTC. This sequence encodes CASSITAYTGLDYGYTF. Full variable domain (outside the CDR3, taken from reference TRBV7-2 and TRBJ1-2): GAGVSQSPSNKVTEKGKDVELRCDPISGHTALYWYRQSLGQGLEFLIYFQGNSAPDKSGLPSDRFSAERTGGSVSTLTIQRTQQEDSAVYLCASSITAYTGLDYGYTFGSGTRLTVV.

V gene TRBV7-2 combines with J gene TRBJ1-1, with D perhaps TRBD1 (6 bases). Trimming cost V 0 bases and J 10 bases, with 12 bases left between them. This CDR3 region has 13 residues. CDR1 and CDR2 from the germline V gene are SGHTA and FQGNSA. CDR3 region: CASSLARGAGAFF. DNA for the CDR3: TGTGCCAGCAGCTTAGCGAGGGGGGCGGGAGCTTTCTTT.

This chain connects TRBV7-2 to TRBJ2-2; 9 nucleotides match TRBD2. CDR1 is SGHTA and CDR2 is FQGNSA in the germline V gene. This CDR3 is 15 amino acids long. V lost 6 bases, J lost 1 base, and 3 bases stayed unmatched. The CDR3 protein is CASRFSGGNTGELFF. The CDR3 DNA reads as TGTGCCAGCAGGTTTAGCGGGGGGAACACCGGGGAGCTGTTTTTT.

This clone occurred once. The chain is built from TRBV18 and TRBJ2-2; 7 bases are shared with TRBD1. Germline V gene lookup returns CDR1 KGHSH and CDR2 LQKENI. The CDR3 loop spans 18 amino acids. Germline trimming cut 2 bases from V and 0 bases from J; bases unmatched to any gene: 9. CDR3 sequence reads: CASSPNAPTGTNTGELFF. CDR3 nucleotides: TGTGCCAGCTCACCAAACGCCCCGACAGGGACGAACACCGGGGAGCTGTTTTTT.